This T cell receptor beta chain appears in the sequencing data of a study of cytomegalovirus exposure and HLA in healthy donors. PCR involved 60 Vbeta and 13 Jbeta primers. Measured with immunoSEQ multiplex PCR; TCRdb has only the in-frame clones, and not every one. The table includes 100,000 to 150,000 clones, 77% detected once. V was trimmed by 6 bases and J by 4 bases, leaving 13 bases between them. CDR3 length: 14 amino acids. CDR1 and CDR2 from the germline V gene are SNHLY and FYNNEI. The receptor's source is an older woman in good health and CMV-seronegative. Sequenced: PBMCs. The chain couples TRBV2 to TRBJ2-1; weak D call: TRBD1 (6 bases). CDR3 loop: CASRSQGLYNEQFF. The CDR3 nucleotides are TGTGCCAGCAGGTCACAGGGATTATACAATGAGCAGTTCTTC.